Listed below are T cell receptor beta chains from one sample, sequenced in a study of patients and donors after allogeneic stem cell transplantation. MiXCR, run by TCRdb on the RT-PCR reads, gives a single entry per CDR3 protein. The sample gives about 200,000 distinct CDR3 sequences, more than 35% of which show up once; about 35% is in the top ten. Sequencing was performed on blood, either unsorted or a sorted T cell fraction (not recorded which). The source is a human donor who was either an allogeneic HSCT recipient or a stem cell or donor lymphocyte infusion donor (not recorded which). It is not recorded whose cells these are; they may come from a transplant donor. The CDR3 runs from the conserved cysteine through the conserved F or W. A D gene is named only where the DNA matches it firmly. A clone size is listed for some rows: how often the clone was seen (once, few, many), or a class if it is expanded.

>few|TRBV5-6|.|TRBJ1-4
TGTGCCAGCAGCTTGGATGGACCTCTTAATGAAAAACTGTTTTTT
CASSLDGPLNEKLFF
>few|TRBV4-3|TRBD1|TRBJ2-7
TGCGCCAGCAGCCAAGGGACAGGGATCCAGTACGAGCAGTACTTC
CASSQGTGIQYEQYF
>few|TRBV6-5|TRBD1|TRBJ1-5
TGTGCCAGCAGCGTGGGACAGGGTATCAATCAGCCCCAGCATTTT
CASSVGQGINQPQHF
>.|TRBV4-3|.|TRBJ2-3
TGCGCCAGCAGCCAAGATTCCCTACTGATAGATACGCAGTATTTT
CASSQDSLLIDTQYF
>.|TRBV29-1|.|TRBJ2-7
TGCAGCGTTGAAGTCTTCCCTGGGACCCACGTCTCGGGATACGAGCAGTACTTC
CSVEVFPGTHVSGYEQYF
>few|TRBV4-3|.|TRBJ1-1
TGCGCCAGCAGCCAAGATTCCGTGGGGTCGTTTGAAGCTTTCTTT
CASSQDSVGSFEAFF
>.|TRBV28|.|TRBJ1-2
TGTGCCTGTAACCCTCCCGGACAGTTCAATGGCTACACCTTC
CACNPPGQFNGYTF
>.|TRBV6-5|.|TRBJ1-6
TGTGCCAGCAGTCCACGGGAGAGCTCACCCCTCCACTTT
CASSPRESSPLHF
>.|TRBV12-3/TRBV12-4|TRBD1|TRBJ2-7
TGTGCCAGCAGTTCAATTGGGACAGGGGTCTACGAGCAGTACTTC
CASSSIGTGVYEQYF
>few|TRBV6-5|TRBD1|TRBJ2-7
TGTGCCAGCGCCTTGACAGGGGGATCGTACGAGCAGTACTTC
CASALTGGSYEQYF
>few|TRBV5-1|.|TRBJ1-1
TGCGCCAGCAGCCTCATCAGGGAATCTGAAGCTTTCTTT
CASSLIRESEAFF
>few|TRBV6-5|.|TRBJ2-7
TGTGCCAGCAGTTACGGGACTCTTTACGAGCAGTACTTC
CASSYGTLYEQYF
>.|TRBV5-1|TRBD1|TRBJ1-1
TGCGCCAGCAGCTTGAGGGGGACTCGGACAGGGGAGGTCCCGGGCACTGAAGCTTTCTTT
CASSLRGTRTGEVPGTEAFF
>many|TRBV12-3/TRBV12-4|.|TRBJ1-2
TGTGCCAGCAGTTTTTACCTCAAGGATGGCTACACCTTC
CASSFYLKDGYTF
>few|TRBV7-2|TRBD1|TRBJ1-3
TGTGCCAGCAGCATTCAACAGGGGGGCTCTGGAAACACCATATATTTT
CASSIQQGGSGNTIYF
>few|TRBV20-1|.|TRBJ1-1
TGCAGTGCCGGGGGGCTTAGAACTGAAGCTTTCTTT
CSAGGLRTEAFF
>few|TRBV2|TRBD2|TRBJ2-1
TGTGCCAGCAGTGAAATAGCGGGATGGGGAGAGCAGTTCTTC
CASSEIAGWGEQFF